This T cell receptor beta chain stems from a study of human versus mouse CDR3 diversity and MHC coevolution. General study points: On average, humans showed more CDR3 deletions and insertions than mice.

Here immunoSEQ multiplex PCR was the method, and the copy in TCRdb shows in-frame clones only, minus some. The sample records tens of thousands of clones, over 85% being singletons. Regarding this clone: What it binds is not known.

Trimming took 0 bases from V and 4 from J; bases not matched to a gene: 3. Per germline, CDR1 MGHRA and CDR2 YSYEKL. The length of the CDR3 is 15 residues. The clonotype comes from a person aged 30 to 69 in good health. Sequencing input: naive CD4+ T cells from blood. Subset here: CD45RO-negative CD62L-positive naive CD4 T cells. The chain combines TRBV4-1 with TRBJ1-1; TRBD1 matches at 9 bases. CDR3: CASSQEADRGTEAFF. CDR3 sequence (DNA): TGCGCCAGCAGCCAAGAAGCGGACAGGGGCACTGAAGCTTTCTTT.